At least ten counts were recorded for the clone carrying this T cell receptor (beta chain). One junction end disagrees with the germline gene, perhaps due to a read error. Clinical symptoms, serum thyroxine, TRAb, thyroid ultrasound and orbital computed tomography informed diagnoses. This record belongs to a study of T cells in Graves' hyperthyroidism and ophthalmopathy. This CDR3 is 13 amino acids long. The V gene's germline CDR1 is MNHEY and CDR2 SVGEGT. Amplified regions were TCR beta CDR3 sequences from RNA transcripts. RT-PCR in the first round (using the HTBI primer set) targeted the TCR CDR3. From the multiplex PCR reads, TCRdb called clonotypes with MiXCR, one entry per CDR3 protein. The repertoire has about 260,000 distinct CDR3 sequences, less than 30% of them found once; the top ten carry about a quarter.

This sequence was found in a man aged 40-49 years with Graves' hyperthyroidism that later progressed to Graves' ophthalmopathy. Sequencing input: blood. The chain employs TRBV6-2 or TRBV6-3 and TRBJ2-7; D unclear. The CDR3 sequence: CATKPDGSYEQYF. The CDR3, as DNA: TGTGCCACGAAGCCGGACGGCTCCTACGAACAGTACTTC.